This is a list of T cell receptor beta chains from one sample in a study of cytomegalovirus exposure and HLA in healthy donors. Profiling relied on immunoSEQ multiplex PCR, and the TCRdb table lists in-frame clones only, not all of them. This sample has tens of thousands of clones, with about 80% found just once. Sequencing was done on a sample of PBMCs. The receptor source for this set is a man aged 25-40 years in good health and CMV-seronegative. Both conserved end residues are part of each CDR3. The size of a clone is reported for some rows only, either as once, few or many, or as a class for expanded clones.

V gene: TRBV27; J gene: TRBJ1-1; clone size: NA; CDR3 protein: CASSLSANTEAFF
V gene: TRBV5-1; J gene: TRBJ2-3; clone size: NA; CDR3 protein: CASSLGDSYTDTQYF
V gene: TRBV2; J gene: TRBJ2-7; clone size: NA; CDR3 protein: CASREGQGAHEQYF
V gene: TRBV9; J gene: TRBJ2-2; clone size: NA; CDR3 protein: CASSVNVNTGELFF
V gene: TRBV2; J gene: TRBJ2-7; clone size: NA; CDR3 protein: CASGRWQSAYEQYF
V gene: TRBV30; J gene: TRBJ1-2; clone size: NA; CDR3 protein: CAWSRVFYGYTF
V gene: TRBV5-1; J gene: TRBJ2-3; clone size: NA; CDR3 protein: CASSLDRRERVGDTQYF
V gene: TRBV14; J gene: TRBJ2-5; clone size: NA; CDR3 protein: CASSPRLQETQYF
V gene: TRBV18; J gene: TRBJ2-5; clone size: NA; CDR3 protein: CASSPGLEETQYF
V gene: TRBV6-1; J gene: TRBJ2-1; clone size: NA; CDR3 protein: CASIEPGLAENEQFF
V gene: TRBV18; J gene: TRBJ1-1; clone size: NA; CDR3 protein: CASSTDRGRVNTEAFF
V gene: TRBV2; J gene: TRBJ1-1; clone size: NA; CDR3 protein: CAVQSVGFATEAFF
V gene: TRBV19; J gene: TRBJ2-7; clone size: few; CDR3 protein: CASSLSGRARYEQYF
V gene: TRBV7-9; J gene: TRBJ2-7; clone size: NA; CDR3 protein: CASSLLKGQGSDEQYF
V gene: TRBV10-3; J gene: TRBJ2-5; clone size: NA; CDR3 protein: CAISSGNQETQYF
V gene: TRBV2; J gene: TRBJ2-1; clone size: once; CDR3 protein: CASSESPITSLYNEQFF
V gene: TRBV5-6; J gene: TRBJ2-5; clone size: NA; CDR3 protein: CASSRGQRVETQYF
V gene: TRBV25-1; J gene: TRBJ2-3; clone size: NA; CDR3 protein: CASTLTTDTDTQYF
V gene: TRBV27; J gene: TRBJ2-6; clone size: NA; CDR3 protein: CASYPVGRQGGGANVLTF
V gene: TRBV4-2; J gene: TRBJ2-2; clone size: NA; CDR3 protein: CASAPRTSGNTGELFF
V gene: TRBV9; J gene: TRBJ2-1; clone size: NA; CDR3 protein: CASSRASGGAYEQFF
V gene: TRBV7-2; J gene: TRBJ2-2; clone size: few; CDR3 protein: CPSSMTGAGTGELFF
V gene: TRBV11-2; J gene: TRBJ2-7; clone size: NA; CDR3 protein: CASSLEGREAGEQYF
V gene: TRBV29-1; J gene: TRBJ1-2; clone size: NA; CDR3 protein: CSVDFGQGAYGYTF
V gene: TRBV29-1; J gene: TRBJ2-5; clone size: NA; CDR3 protein: CGFVGGLQETQYF
V gene: TRBV10-3; J gene: TRBJ2-7; clone size: NA; CDR3 protein: CAIGGGSGYEQYF
V gene: TRBV28; J gene: TRBJ2-3; clone size: NA; CDR3 protein: CASSQGTDTQYF
V gene: TRBV9; J gene: TRBJ2-5; clone size: NA; CDR3 protein: CASSVDGISPGQETQYF
V gene: TRBV11-3; J gene: TRBJ2-2; clone size: NA; CDR3 protein: CASSPDRGFTGELFF
V gene: TRBV2; J gene: TRBJ1-6; clone size: NA; CDR3 protein: CASSTEGGGSPLHF
V gene: TRBV28; J gene: TRBJ2-7; clone size: NA; CDR3 protein: CASFGQGDARGSYEQYF
V gene: TRBV10-1; J gene: TRBJ2-3; clone size: NA; CDR3 protein: CASSEVGGLITDTQYF
V gene: TRBV6-1; J gene: TRBJ1-1; clone size: NA; CDR3 protein: CASSVSQGAANTEAFF
V gene: TRBV18; J gene: TRBJ2-5; clone size: few; CDR3 protein: CASSSTAGLSETQYF
V gene: TRBV4-1; J gene: TRBJ1-5; clone size: few; CDR3 protein: CASSQDVGRQDQPQHF
V gene: TRBV21-1; J gene: TRBJ1-3; clone size: NA; CDR3 protein: CASREPGNTIYF
V gene: TRBV5-1; J gene: TRBJ2-5; clone size: NA; CDR3 protein: CASSWASQGTQETQYF
V gene: TRBV6-6; J gene: TRBJ2-7; clone size: NA; CDR3 protein: CASTVTLSSYEQYF
V gene: TRBV2; J gene: TRBJ2-7; clone size: NA; CDR3 protein: CASSTGGQGSYEQYF
V gene: TRBV14; J gene: TRBJ2-5; clone size: NA; CDR3 protein: CASSELAGDLQATQYF
V gene: TRBV5-6; J gene: TRBJ2-7; clone size: few; CDR3 protein: CASSRRRTADEQYF
V gene: TRBV15; J gene: TRBJ2-2; clone size: NA; CDR3 protein: CATSPDRGNTGELFF
V gene: TRBV7-9; J gene: TRBJ2-7; clone size: NA; CDR3 protein: CASSTGVEQYF
V gene: TRBV18; J gene: TRBJ2-5; clone size: NA; CDR3 protein: CASSPRTPETQYF
V gene: TRBV28; J gene: TRBJ1-1; clone size: NA; CDR3 protein: CASSGGQGNTEAFF
V gene: TRBV5-5; J gene: TRBJ1-5; clone size: once; CDR3 protein: CASSLDGDSNQPQHF
V gene: TRBV20-1; J gene: TRBJ2-7; clone size: few; CDR3 protein: CSATGTYEQYF